This TCR beta chain was captured by sequencing in a study of OX40 agonist ivuxolimab in advanced cancers. Regarding this clone: As yet, its antigen is unknown.

The repertoire was sequenced with immunoSEQ multiplex PCR; TCRdb's copy has only in-frame clones and lacks some. The repertoire consists of around 80,000 clones, with around 87% occurring once and the leading ten covering over 0.75%. Trimming removed 3 bases from V and 1 base from J, with 10 bases in between. The CDR3 totals 14 residues. Per the germline V gene, CDR1 is SGHKS and CDR2 is YYEKEE (reference sequence). Study-wide findings and caveats: CD4+ and CD8+ blood T cells expanded clonally by week 6 at 0.1 to 3.0 mg/kg.

This clonotype was sampled from an adult with an advanced solid tumor such as melanoma, head and neck, liver or kidney cancer. V is TRBV5-5 and J is TRBJ1-1; D is unresolved. The input for sequencing was CD4+ or CD8+ T cells sorted from blood, taken in a trial of the OX40 agonist ivuxolimab. This CDR3 reads CASSSQRKNTEAFF. CDR3 coding DNA: TGTGCCAGCAGCTCTCAGCGAAAGAACACTGAAGCTTTCTTT.